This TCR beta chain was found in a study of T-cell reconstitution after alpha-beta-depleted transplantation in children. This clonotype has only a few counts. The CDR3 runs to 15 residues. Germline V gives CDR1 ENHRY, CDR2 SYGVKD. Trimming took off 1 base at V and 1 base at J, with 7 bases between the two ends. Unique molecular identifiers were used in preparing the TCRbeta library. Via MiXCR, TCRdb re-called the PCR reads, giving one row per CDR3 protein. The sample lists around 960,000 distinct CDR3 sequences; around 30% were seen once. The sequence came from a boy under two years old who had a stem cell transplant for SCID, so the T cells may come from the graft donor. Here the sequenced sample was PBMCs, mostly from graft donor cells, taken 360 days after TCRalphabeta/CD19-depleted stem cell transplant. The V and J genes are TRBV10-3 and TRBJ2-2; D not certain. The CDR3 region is CAISEYTLNTGELFF. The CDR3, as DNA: TGTGCCATCAGTGAGTACACACTGAACACCGGGGAGCTGTTTTTT.